This is a list of T cell receptor beta chains from one sample in a study of CD8 T cells in ankylosing spondylitis. TCRdb processed the 5' RACE reads anew with MiXCR; each CDR3 protein has one entry. Seen here are fewer than 350,000 distinct CDR3 sequences, approximately 10% observed once, and the top ten hold roughly 9.2%. What was sequenced was blood, either unsorted or a sorted T cell fraction (not recorded which). Source of these receptors: a female donor with ankylosing spondylitis or in good health (not recorded which). CDR3s include the opening cysteine and the closing phenylalanine or tryptophan. Each record gives: D gene, clone size, V gene, J gene, CDR3 protein, CDR3 DNA. D genes are given only for firm matches. The size field is filled for only some rows; it gives once, few, many or a size class.

>NA|many|TRBV29-1|TRBJ1-3
CSVGDALSGNTIYF
TGCAGCGTTGGTGACGCTCTCAGTGGAAACACCATATATTTT
>TRBD2|many|TRBV20-1|TRBJ2-3
CSASRSGSVPDTQYF
TGCAGTGCTAGCCGTAGCGGGAGTGTCCCAGATACGCAGTATTTT
>TRBD1|many|TRBV10-3|TRBJ1-1
CAIRLGQVNTEAFF
TGTGCCATCAGGCTGGGACAGGTGAACACTGAAGCTTTCTTT
>NA|NA|TRBV7-2|TRBJ1-2
CASSFDYRRAVNGYTF
TGTGCCAGCAGCTTTGATTACAGGAGAGCGGTAAATGGCTACACCTTC
>NA|many|TRBV7-2|TRBJ2-3
CASSLVGEGPKDTQYF
TGTGCCAGCAGCTTAGTAGGTGAGGGGCCCAAAGATACGCAGTATTTT
>NA|many|TRBV20-1|TRBJ2-5
CSARDGTIETQYF
TGCAGTGCTAGAGATGGGACAATAGAGACCCAGTACTTC
>TRBD1|many|TRBV5-1|TRBJ1-1
CASSVDRVNTEAFF
TGCGCCAGCAGCGTGGACAGGGTAAACACTGAAGCTTTCTTT
>NA|few|TRBV6-1|TRBJ2-7
CASSAASYEQYF
TGTGCCAGCTCCGCAGCCTCCTACGAGCAGTACTTC
>TRBD1|many|TRBV20-1|TRBJ1-1
CSPRGDSQNTEAFF
TGCAGTCCGAGGGGGGACAGCCAGAACACTGAAGCTTTCTTT
>TRBD2|NA|TRBV7-2|TRBJ2-5
CASSYSGRRSLETQYF
TGTGCCAGCAGTTATAGCGGGAGACGTTCCTTGGAGACCCAGTACTTC
>TRBD1|many|TRBV10-2|TRBJ1-5
CASRQGAGQPQHF
TGCGCCAGCAGACAGGGGGCGGGACAGCCCCAGCATTTT
>NA|many|TRBV6-2/TRBV6-3|TRBJ1-2
CASSYQPGRNYGYTF
TGTGCCAGCAGTTACCAACCCGGACGGAACTATGGCTACACCTTC
>TRBD2|few|TRBV20-1|TRBJ2-7
CSGSGGPSEQYF
TGCAGTGGGTCGGGAGGGCCTAGTGAGCAGTACTTC
>TRBD2|many|TRBV20-1|TRBJ2-5
CSAFSAGQETQYF
TGCAGTGCCTTCTCAGCGGGGCAAGAGACCCAGTACTTC
>NA|many|TRBV20-1|TRBJ1-4
CSAWRAREKLFF
TGCAGTGCATGGAGGGCTCGTGAAAAACTGTTTTTT
>NA|many|TRBV5-1|TRBJ2-2
CASSLAGQNTGELFF
TGCGCCAGCAGCTTGGCAGGACAGAACACCGGGGAGCTGTTTTTT
>NA|NA|TRBV7-9|TRBJ2-7
CASSSPMTGEQYF
TGTGCCAGCAGCTCCCCCATGACAGGCGAGCAGTACTTC
>NA|NA|TRBV19|TRBJ2-6
CASSNGRSGANVLTF
TGTGCCAGTAGTAACGGGCGCTCTGGGGCCAACGTCCTGACTTTC
>TRBD1|few|TRBV9|TRBJ2-1
CASSVETGSRNEQFF
TGTGCCAGCAGCGTAGAGACAGGGTCCAGGAATGAGCAGTTCTTC
>NA|many|TRBV7-2|TRBJ1-6
CASSVGLGNSPLHF
TGTGCCAGCAGCGTGGGACTCGGCAATTCACCCCTCCACTTT
>NA|few|TRBV7-2|TRBJ2-6
CASMIDKEGRYVLTF
TGTGCCAGCATGATCGACAAAGAGGGGCGGTACGTCCTGACTTTC
>NA|many|TRBV27|TRBJ1-2
CASSPQRGDSGYTF
TGTGCCAGCAGCCCCCAGCGGGGGGACTCTGGCTACACCTTC
>NA|NA|TRBV27|TRBJ1-1
CASRSQVMNTEAFF
TGTGCCAGCAGAAGTCAGGTTATGAACACTGAAGCTTTCTTT
>TRBD2|NA|TRBV5-1|TRBJ2-5
CASSLEGAGFPETQYF
TGCGCCAGCAGCTTGGAGGGAGCGGGGTTCCCAGAGACCCAGTACTTC
>NA|many|TRBV5-6|TRBJ1-1
CASSLPGGTEAFF
TGTGCCAGCAGCTTGCCGGGGGGCACTGAAGCTTTCTTT
>TRBD1|few|TRBV18|TRBJ2-6
CASSPWGQGSSGANVLTF
TGTGCCAGCTCACCTTGGGGACAGGGTTCCTCTGGGGCCAACGTCCTGACTTTC
>TRBD1|many|TRBV4-3|TRBJ1-2
CASSQDLEDRGGGYTF
TGCGCCAGCAGCCAAGATCTCGAGGACAGGGGAGGGGGCTACACCTTC
>NA|NA|TRBV5-1|TRBJ1-5
CASSLSGEGGNQPQHF
TGCGCCAGCAGCTTAAGTGGGGAGGGCGGCAATCAGCCCCAGCATTTT
>NA|few|TRBV20-1|TRBJ1-2
CSAKPADGYSF
TGCAGTGCTAAGCCAGCAGATGGCTACTCCTTC
>NA|many|TRBV20-1|TRBJ1-2
CSAAGQNYGYTF
TGCAGTGCTGCGGGGCAGAACTATGGCTACACCTTC
>NA|many|TRBV7-9|TRBJ2-2
CASSPNKAGELFF
TGTGCCAGCAGCCCCAACAAGGCCGGGGAGCTGTTTTTT
>NA|many|TRBV20-1|TRBJ2-2
CSARETGMNTGELFF
TGCAGTGCTAGAGAGACGGGGATGAACACCGGGGAGCTGTTTTTT
>NA|many|TRBV20-1|TRBJ2-3
CSARISSGTQYF
TGCAGTGCTAGAATTTCGTCGGGAACGCAGTATTTT
>NA|NA|TRBV7-8|TRBJ2-7
CASSLASSNYEQYF
TGTGCCAGCAGCTTAGCATCCAGCAACTACGAGCAGTACTTC
>NA|many|TRBV28|TRBJ1-1
CASSAPGYTEAFF
TGTGCCAGCAGTGCCCCAGGGTACACTGAAGCTTTCTTT
>TRBD1|many|TRBV10-3|TRBJ1-2
CAAIGGGQGTINYGYTF
TGTGCCGCCATCGGTGGGGGACAGGGAACTATCAACTATGGCTACACCTTC
>NA|many|TRBV20-1|TRBJ2-3
CSARDHSGTQYF
TGCAGTGCTAGGGACCATAGCGGTACGCAGTATTTT
>NA|many|TRBV20-1|TRBJ2-5
CSAPGASPETQYF
TGCAGTGCTCCCGGGGCCTCCCCAGAGACCCAGTACTTC
>NA|NA|TRBV5-4|TRBJ2-1
CASSFEALRDRDEQFF
TGTGCCAGCAGCTTCGAGGCCCTGCGGGATAGGGATGAGCAGTTCTTC
>NA|few|TRBV25-1|TRBJ1-2
CASSEMRKGYTF
TGTGCCAGCAGTGAAATGAGGAAGGGCTACACCTTC
>NA|many|TRBV20-1|TRBJ2-1
CSAVDYGTTYNEQFF
TGCAGTGCTGTCGATTACGGGACAACCTACAATGAGCAGTTCTTC
>NA|many|TRBV20-1|TRBJ2-3
CSGFGGPTGTDTQYF
TGCAGTGGCTTTGGGGGTCCCACGGGCACAGATACGCAGTATTTT
>NA|many|TRBV6-2/TRBV6-3|TRBJ2-1
CASSLLRATYNEQFF
TGTGCCAGCAGTCTTCTCAGGGCTACTTACAATGAGCAGTTCTTC
>TRBD2|NA|TRBV7-3|TRBJ2-3
CASTPTSGFADTQYF
TGTGCCAGCACCCCGACTAGCGGGTTCGCAGATACGCAGTATTTT
>NA|NA|TRBV28|TRBJ1-4
CASSPTGQNEKLFF
TGTGCCAGCAGCCCTACGGGACAAAATGAAAAACTGTTTTTT
>NA|many|TRBV12-3/TRBV12-4|TRBJ2-1
CASSSLAYYREQFF
TGTGCCAGCAGTTCCTTAGCCTACTACCGGGAGCAGTTCTTC
>NA|many|TRBV5-6|TRBJ2-3
CASSRRSPYAPDTQYF
TGTGCCAGCAGCAGAAGATCCCCTTACGCTCCAGATACGCAGTATTTT
>TRBD2|many|TRBV9|TRBJ2-3
CASSVNPGLAGTLVDTQYF
TGTGCCAGCAGCGTCAACCCGGGACTAGCGGGGACCCTGGTAGATACGCAGTATTTT